This entry concerns a single T cell receptor (beta chain). Its antigen is undetermined. No cell sorting was done before RNA was extracted from the tissue. Distant lung tissue was collected more than 3 cm away from the tumor edge. The data were obtained in a study of tumor and adjacent non-tumor tissue in lung cancer. Study-wide context: Histology: about a dozen adenocarcinoma, a couple of squamous cell carcinoma, 1 small cell lung cancer. Study-level points and caveats: Patients with more diverse tumor TCRs had worse survival. Tumor tissue had significantly higher TCR diversity than normal lung.

The CDR3 is 15 amino acids. The V and J ends lost 5 bases and 6 bases, in that order; junction bases with no gene match: 13. Germline-derived CDR1 and CDR2 are SEHNR and FQNEAQ (reference sequence). TCRbeta libraries were built with three rounds of nested PCR, modified from ARM-PCR. TCRdb passed the multiplex PCR reads through MiXCR, listing each CDR3 protein once. The sample lists some 47,000 distinct CDR3 sequences, approximately 60% seen once, with about 20% in the top ten. J is TRBJ2-7 and V is TRBV7-9; 7 bases are a match to TRBD1. The TCR sequence derives from a woman in her thirties or forties with non-small cell lung cancer. Specimen: distant non-tumor lung tissue. The CDR3 bases are TGTGCCAGCAGCCCTCTTAGGGGGCCCCCTACCGAGCAGTACTTC. This gives the protein CASSPLRGPPTEQYF. The full variable domain, its missing parts supplied by reference TRBV7-9 and TRBJ2-7, is DTGVSQNPRHKITKRGQNVTFRCDPISEHNRLYWYRQTLGQGPEFLTYFQNEAQLEKSRLLSDRFSAERPKGSFSTLEIQRTEQGDSAMYLCASSPLRGPPTEQYFGPGTRLTVT.